What follows is one T cell receptor beta chain and its context. Its antigen is still unknown. These data come from a study of beta chain features in type 1 diabetes. Points from the study as a whole: All four CD4+ subsets from Type 1 diabetes patients carried moderately but significantly shorter TCRB CDR3s.

Investigators reverse transcribed all isolated RNA, so they sequenced expressed TCRB transcripts. Naive, central memory and regulatory T cell samples came to a mean of approximately 3.57 million reads. Generated by immunoSEQ multiplex PCR, the TCRdb table keeps only in-frame clones and is missing some. The repertoire consists of 200,000 to 250,000 clones, with 68% occurring once and the leading ten covering approximately 0.053%. Germline V gene sequence: CDR1 SGHRS, CDR2 YFSETQ. The CDR3 has 15 amino acids. V shed 1 base and J 8 bases; nucleotides not matched to a gene: 5. The V gene is TRBV5-1, the J gene TRBJ2-1; TRBD2 matches at 11 bases. This clonotype was sampled from a young man in good health. Sequencing was carried out using naive CD4+ T cells from blood. The DNA for the CDR3 is TGCGCCAGCAGCTTGCCTAGCGGGGGGCTAGATGAGCAGTTCTTC. This sequence encodes CASSLPSGGLDEQFF.